The T cell receptor beta chain described here comes from a study of T cell changes during pregnancy in multiple sclerosis. The protocol was immunoSEQ multiplex PCR, while the TCRdb copy is restricted to in-frame clones and leaves out a portion. The sample lists about 28,000 clones, just over 90% seen once, with 0.43% in the top ten. V lost 4 bases to trimming and J lost 0 bases, with 9 bases between them. Germline V lookup: CDR1 SNHLY, CDR2 FYNNEI. CDR3 length equals 14 residues. V and J are TRBV2 and TRBJ1-1; TRBD1 is a possible D gene (5 bases). The specimen comprised CD4+ T cells from peripheral blood mononuclear cells, sampled after pregnancy. The source of this sequence is a female donor with multiple sclerosis, enrolled in a pregnancy study. The CDR3 spells CASSAARVNTEAFF. DNA of the CDR3: TGTGCCAGCAGTGCGGCCAGGGTGAACACTGAAGCTTTCTTT. Combining the CDR3 with reference TRBV2 and TRBJ1-1 gives the whole variable domain EPEVTQTPSHQVTQMGQEVILRCVPISNHLYFYWYRQILGQKVEFLVSFYNNEISEKSEIFDDQFSVERPDGSNFTLKIRSTKLEDSAMYFCASSAARVNTEAFFGQGTRLTVV.